A selection of T cell receptor beta chains follows, all from one sample in a study of T cell repertoires in cytomegalovirus infection. The antigens for these receptors are not known. TCRdb re-analysed the reads in MiXCR, keeping a single row per CDR3 protein. In the table there are about 570,000 distinct CDR3 sequences, around 40% of which are singletons. The input for sequencing was cultured PBMCs, taken from culture after CMV antigen stimulation. Receptors originate from a human donor in good health (CMV status not recorded). Some clones in this sample may be carry-over from other donors' samples. Both conserved end residues are part of each CDR3. The D gene is left open where the match is weak. Clone size is given for some rows only: seen once, a few or many times, or a class if the clone is expanded.

TRBJ1-2 | TRBV7-8 | NA | once | CASSLVAPAWGYTF | TGTGCCAGCAGCCTGGTCGCTCCAGCTTGGGGCTACACCTTC
TRBJ2-3 | TRBV7-6 | TRBD2 | NA | CASGRERAGLATDTQYF | TGTGCCAGCGGGAGGGAGAGGGCCGGACTAGCGACTGATACGCAGTATTTT
TRBJ2-1 | TRBV6-5 | NA | few | CASSRPGPRGNYEQFF | TGTGCCAGCAGTCGCCCGGGCCCCCGAGGGAATTATGAGCAGTTCTTC
TRBJ1-1 | TRBV6-1 | NA | few | CASSVTLDGKDTEAFF | TGTGCCAGCAGTGTGACCCTCGACGGGAAGGACACTGAAGCTTTCTTT
TRBJ2-1 | TRBV7-9 | TRBD1 | few | CASSPPGTGSNEQFF | TGTGCCAGCAGCCCGCCCGGGACAGGGAGCAATGAGCAGTTCTTC
TRBJ1-2 | TRBV7-8 | NA | many | CASSPPGWSGKDYGYTF | TGTGCCAGCAGCCCCCCGGGGTGGTCAGGGAAGGACTATGGCTACACCTTC
TRBJ2-5 | TRBV2 | NA | NA | CASSEAEAKETQYF | TGTGCCAGCAGTGAAGCTGAGGCCAAAGAGACCCAGTACTTC
TRBJ2-3 | TRBV5-4 | NA | NA | CASSGDRRTTQYF | TGTGCCAGCAGCGGGGACCGCCGTACCACGCAGTATTTT
TRBJ2-7 | TRBV6-2/TRBV6-3 | TRBD1 | once | CASRPWTGEPYEQYF | TGTGCCAGCAGACCTTGGACAGGGGAGCCCTACGAGCAGTACTTC
TRBJ1-2 | TRBV12-3/TRBV12-4 | NA | few | CASSNREAPTDGYTF | TGTGCCAGCAGTAACCGCGAGGCCCCAACGGATGGCTACACCTTC
TRBJ1-3 | TRBV2 | NA | few | CASSEGFYGIPGNTIYF | TGTGCCAGCAGTGAAGGTTTCTATGGGATACCTGGAAACACCATATATTTT
TRBJ2-7 | TRBV20-1 | NA | NA | CSAGGVGQGYDEQYF | TGCAGTGCCGGGGGCGTGGGGCAGGGGTACGACGAGCAGTACTTC
TRBJ2-3 | TRBV15 | TRBD2 | NA | CATSRDSGRSTDTQYF | TGTGCCACCAGCAGAGATAGCGGGAGAAGCACAGATACGCAGTATTTT
TRBJ2-1 | TRBV19 | NA | few | CASSIESRRGYNEQFF | TGTGCCAGTAGTATAGAAAGCAGGAGGGGATACAATGAGCAGTTCTTC
TRBJ2-3 | TRBV4-1 | NA | few | CASRKDSTDTQYF | TGTGCCAGCCGGAAAGATAGCACAGATACGCAGTATTTT
TRBJ2-1 | TRBV6-1 | NA | NA | CASSLGTVSYNEQFF | TGTGCCAGCAGTCTAGGTACGGTCTCCTACAATGAGCAGTTCTTC
TRBJ2-5 | TRBV5-4 | NA | NA | CASSSGTVETQYF | TGTGCCAGCAGCTCGGGGACTGTAGAGACCCAGTACTTC
TRBJ2-1 | TRBV20-1 | TRBD2 | NA | CSGLAGGPSYNEQFF | TGCAGTGGTCTAGCGGGAGGGCCCTCCTACAATGAGCAGTTCTTC
TRBJ2-3 | TRBV5-1 | TRBD1 | once | CASRSTGGEGTQYF | TGCGCCAGCCGGTCGACAGGGGGAGAAGGTACGCAGTATTTT
TRBJ1-5 | TRBV7-2 | NA | few | CASRRGGGNQPQHF | TGTGCCAGCAGACGAGGAGGGGGCAATCAGCCCCAGCATTTT
TRBJ2-5 | TRBV12-3/TRBV12-4 | NA | NA | CASSNSAGETQYF | TGTGCCAGCAGTAACTCCGCGGGGGAGACCCAGTACTTC
TRBJ1-2 | TRBV20-1 | NA | NA | CSARVSGVYGYTF | TGCAGTGCTAGGGTCTCAGGGGTGTATGGCTACACCTTC
TRBJ2-1 | TRBV28 | TRBD2 | NA | CASSPHSGVGFF | TGTGCCAGCAGTCCCCATAGCGGGGTCGGGTTCTTC
TRBJ2-1 | TRBV9 | NA | once | CASSVAGFRFDEQFF | TGTGCCAGCAGCGTAGCAGGGTTCCGCTTCGATGAGCAGTTCTTC
TRBJ1-2 | TRBV20-1 | NA | NA | CSASAYEDYGYTF | TGCAGTGCTAGCGCTTATGAGGACTATGGCTACACCTTC
TRBJ1-1 | TRBV12-3/TRBV12-4 | NA | NA | CASSPQVSTEAFF | TGTGCCAGCAGTCCCCAGGTGAGCACTGAAGCTTTCTTT
TRBJ2-1 | TRBV7-2 | NA | few | CASSSQVYEQFF | TGTGCCAGCAGCTCCCAGGTATATGAGCAGTTCTTC
TRBJ2-1 | TRBV12-3/TRBV12-4 | NA | few | CASSSDPNSYNEQFF | TGTGCCAGTTCGTCGGACCCCAACTCCTACAATGAGCAGTTCTTC
TRBJ1-1 | TRBV12-3/TRBV12-4 | NA | few | CASSPTWNTEAFF | TGTGCCAGCAGCCCTACTTGGAACACTGAAGCTTTCTTT
TRBJ2-3 | TRBV12-3/TRBV12-4 | NA | NA | CASSTRMGATDTQYF | TGTGCCAGCAGCACACGAATGGGCGCCACAGATACGCAGTATTTT